This TCR beta chain was documented in a study of control samples from healthy donors and cancer patients. Trimming removed 6 bases from V and 6 bases from J; junction bases left unmatched: 2. Germline CDR1 and CDR2: LNHDA and SQIVND (reference sequence). The CDR3 has 14 residues. The assay was immunoSEQ multiplex PCR, and TCRdb's table has in-frame clones only and misses some. The sample records over 150,000 clones, about 94% being singletons. The rearrangement joins TRBV19 to TRBJ2-1; 13 bases map to TRBD2. Sequenced: blood. The origin of this receptor is a man aged 40-49 years in good health. The CDR3 DNA reads as TGTGCCAGTAGCTGGACTAGCGGGGGCAATGAGCAGTTCTTC. It is translated as CASSWTSGGNEQFF.